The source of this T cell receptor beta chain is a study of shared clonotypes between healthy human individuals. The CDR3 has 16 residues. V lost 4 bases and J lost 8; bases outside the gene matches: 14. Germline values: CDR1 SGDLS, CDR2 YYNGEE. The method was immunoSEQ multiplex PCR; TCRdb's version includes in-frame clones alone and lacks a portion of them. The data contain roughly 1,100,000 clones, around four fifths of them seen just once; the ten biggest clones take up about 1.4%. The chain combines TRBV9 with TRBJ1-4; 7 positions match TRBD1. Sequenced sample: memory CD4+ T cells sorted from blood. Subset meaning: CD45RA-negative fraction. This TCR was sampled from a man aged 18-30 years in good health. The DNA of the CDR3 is TGTGCCAGCAGCCCTCATCCCGGGCAGGGGGGGGAAAAACTGTTTTTT. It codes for CASSPHPGQGGEKLFF.